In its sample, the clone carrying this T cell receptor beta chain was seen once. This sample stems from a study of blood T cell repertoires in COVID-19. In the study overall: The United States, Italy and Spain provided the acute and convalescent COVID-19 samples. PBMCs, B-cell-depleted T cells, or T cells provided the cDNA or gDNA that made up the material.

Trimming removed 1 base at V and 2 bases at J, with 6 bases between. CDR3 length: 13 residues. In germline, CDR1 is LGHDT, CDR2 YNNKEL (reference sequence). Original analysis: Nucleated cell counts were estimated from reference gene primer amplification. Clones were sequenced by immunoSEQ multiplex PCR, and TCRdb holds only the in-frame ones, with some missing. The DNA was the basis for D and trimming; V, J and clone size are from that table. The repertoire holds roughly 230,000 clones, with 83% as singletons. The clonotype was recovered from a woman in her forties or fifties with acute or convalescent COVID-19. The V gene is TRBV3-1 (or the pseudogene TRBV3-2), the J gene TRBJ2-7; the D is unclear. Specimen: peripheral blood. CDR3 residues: CASSQAETYEQYF. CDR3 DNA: TGTGCCAGCAGCCAAGCAGAAACCTACGAGCAGTACTTC.